Sequencing of this TCR beta chain was carried out in a study of T cell responses to AZD1222 COVID-19 vaccine. The data were produced by immunoSEQ multiplex PCR, yet TCRdb's version contains in-frame clones alone and is incomplete. The sample yields 130,000 to 150,000 clones, about 90% seen once. With regard to this clone: What it binds is not known.

V was cut by 3 bases and J by 1 base, with 9 bases left in between. The CDR3 spans 15 residues. The V gene's germline CDR1 is MNHEY and CDR2 SVGEGT. Findings of the study overall: Donors were largely white British and mainly female; clonal diversity was possibly underestimated.

Here the sequenced sample was peripheral blood, taken 28 days after the second AZD1222 dose. The chain has TRBV6-2 or TRBV6-3 and TRBJ2-2; D is unresolved. The source of this sequence is an adult who received the AZD1222 COVID-19 vaccine. The CDR3 bases are TGTGCCAGCAGTTATAGGAGTGGGAACACCGGGGAGCTGTTTTTT. Protein sequence: CASSYRSGNTGELFF.